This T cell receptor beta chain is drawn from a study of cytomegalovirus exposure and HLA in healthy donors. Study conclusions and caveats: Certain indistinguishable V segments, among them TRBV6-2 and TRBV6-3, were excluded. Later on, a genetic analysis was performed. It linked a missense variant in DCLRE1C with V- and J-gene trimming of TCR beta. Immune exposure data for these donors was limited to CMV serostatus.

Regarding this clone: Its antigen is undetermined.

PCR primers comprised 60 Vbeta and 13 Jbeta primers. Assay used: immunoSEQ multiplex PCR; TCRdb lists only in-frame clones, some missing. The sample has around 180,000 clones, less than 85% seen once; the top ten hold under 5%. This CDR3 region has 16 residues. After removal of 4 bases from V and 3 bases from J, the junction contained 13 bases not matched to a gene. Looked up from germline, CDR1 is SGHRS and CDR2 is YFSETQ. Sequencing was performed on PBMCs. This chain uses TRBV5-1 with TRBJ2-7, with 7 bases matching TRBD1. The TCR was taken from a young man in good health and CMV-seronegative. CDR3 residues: CASSNNRDRGFYEQYF. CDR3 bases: TGCGCCAGCAGCAATAACCGGGACAGAGGGTTCTACGAGCAGTACTTC.